This TCR beta chain was documented in a study of blood T cell repertoires in COVID-19. Study information: Some COVID-19 samples were acute and others convalescent; all came from the United States, Italy and Spain.

This clone has only a few counts. Study processing details: Quantification of nucleated cells was approximated via reference gene primer amplification. The table came from immunoSEQ multiplex PCR; TCRdb's copy has only in-frame clones and leaves some out. V and J calls and clone size are given by that table; D and trimming were obtained from the DNA. The table lists 90,000 to 130,000 clones, around 83% of them singletons. There are 13 residues in the CDR3. The V segment lost 7 bases and the J segment 2 bases; nucleotides outside the gene matches: 3. CDR1 and CDR2 from the germline V gene are SQVTM and ANQGSEA.

V is TRBV29-1 and J is TRBJ2-2; TRBD1 matches at 8 bases. Sequencing was carried out using peripheral blood. The sequence came from a woman in her 70s with acute or convalescent COVID-19. The CDR3 sequence: CSGRGLNTGELFF. The CDR3 nucleotides are TGCAGCGGCAGGGGGCTTAACACCGGGGAGCTGTTTTTT.